This TCR beta chain originates from a study of blood T cells in healthy people across ages. Samples each had at least 5 micrograms of total RNA extracted. Using a J-beta primer mix together with a sample-barcoded 5' primer, a second PCR was run for roughly 6 to 11 cycles. Each CDR3 protein is one row after TCRdb ran MiXCR on the 5' RACE reads. Here the sample spans 1.8 million or so distinct CDR3 sequences, roughly two fifths being singletons. Whole-study findings and limits: Unsorted PBMCs prevented conclusive naive versus antigen-experienced comparison. TCR beta diversity, measured per million T cells, fell in a roughly linear way with age.

This clonotype was picked up a small number of times. Antigen: not known. CDR3 length: 13 amino acids. Trimming took 4 bases from V and 3 from J, leaving 10 bases between them. Germline assignment: CDR1 LGHNT and CDR2 FRNRAP. The clonotype was recovered from a human donor in good health. Material: blood. The rearrangement uses TRBV12-5 and TRBJ2-7; D is unclear. The CDR3 reads CASGSYEIYEQYF. For the CDR3, the DNA is TGTGCTAGTGGTTCCTACGAAATCTACGAGCAGTACTTC.